These 10 T cell receptor beta chains share one sample of origin, sequenced in a study of regulatory T cells in long-lasting Graves disease. CDR3 regions were amplified by Arm-PCR using iRepertoire HTBI primers to build TCR beta libraries. TCRdb itself ran the multiplex PCR reads through MiXCR, one entry per CDR3 protein. The table has roughly 500,000 distinct CDR3 sequences, approximately 15% seen once; the top ten hold 10%. Time point defined: newly diagnosed GD, antithyroid drugs for less than 3 months. Preparation of the TCR library used RNA extracted from PBMCs. These data were likewise used in another study, on T cells in Graves' hyperthyroidism and ophthalmopathy.

The starting material was peripheral blood mononuclear cells (PBMCs), obtained at new diagnosis, from a patient treated with antithyroid drugs. All receptors come from a man younger than 45 with Graves disease.

Ten or more counts support this clonotype. The chain has TRBV20-1 and TRBJ2-7, with 12 bases that match TRBD2. The V gene end was trimmed by 4 bases and the J gene end by 1 base; junction bases not matched to a gene: 2. Germline V gene data show CDR1 as DFQATT and CDR2 as SNEGSKA (reference sequence). This CDR3 contains 14 residues. Here the CDR3 DNA reads TGCAGTGCTACGACTAGCGGGAGATCCTACGAGCAGTACTTC. Protein product: CSATTSGRSYEQYF.

There are many counts of this clonotype. The chain is built from TRBV25-1 and TRBJ2-6; D gene ambiguous. This CDR3 comprises 15 residues. Looked up from germline, CDR1 is MGHDK and CDR2 is SYGVNS. V shed 8 bases and J shed 2 bases, with 13 bases lying between them. The CDR3 here is CASRPSGAGANVLTF. In DNA, the CDR3 is TGTGCCAGCCGGCCAAGTGGAGCTGGGGCCAACGTCCTGACTTTC.

This clonotype was seen at least ten times. This chain uses TRBV11-2 with TRBJ2-1; no clear D gene. The CDR3 is made up of 13 amino acids. Between the trimmed V and J ends, which lost 5 bases and 5 bases, there was a span of 10 bases. Looked up from germline, CDR1 is SGHAT and CDR2 is FQNNGV. CDR3: CASSASRDNEQFF. CDR3 DNA sequence: TGTGCCAGCAGCGCAAGTAGGGACAATGAGCAGTTCTTC.

This clonotype appeared many times. The chain uses TRBV7-3 and TRBJ2-5; 8 nucleotides match TRBD1. Per the germline V gene, CDR1 is SGHTA and CDR2 is FQGTGA. The CDR3 consists of 15 residues. Trimming cost V 5 bases and J 5 bases; bases outside gene matches: 10. The CDR3 DNA sequence: TGTGCCAGCAGCCAAACGGACAGGGCGGTGGAGACCCAGTACTTC. Translated, it gives CASSQTDRAVETQYF.

This clonotype was detected ten times or more. The CDR3 loop reads CASSSFAIVAPYYEQYF. The CDR3 DNA follows: TGTGCCAGCAGCTCATTTGCGATCGTAGCGCCATACTACGAGCAGTACTTC. The chain recombines TRBV11-2 with TRBJ2-7; D may be TRBD2 (5 bases). The CDR3 contains 17 residues. The V and J ends lost 4 bases and 3 bases respectively, with 22 bases between them. From germline, CDR1 is SGHAT and CDR2 FQNNGV.

This clonotype was counted a few times. No conserved phenylalanine or tryptophan is present at the end of the CDR3, so a read error is the likely explanation. The chain combines TRBV7-2 with TRBJ2-7, with D hard to call. The CDR3 totals 12 residues. Trimming took off 2 bases at V and 2 bases at J, with 4 bases between the two ends. Germline V CDR1 and CDR2: SGHTA, FQGNSA. The CDR3 DNA reads as TGTGCCAGCAGCTTAACCGCCTACGAGCAGTACCTC. Its protein is CASSLTAYEQYL.

This clonotype was seen ten or more times. The rearrangement joins TRBV19 to TRBJ2-1, with a tentative D call TRBD2 (7 bases). CDR3 length equals 15 residues. V was cut by 4 bases and J by 7 bases, with 17 bases left in between. Germline V CDR1 and CDR2: LNHDA, SQIVND (reference sequence). CDR3 amino acids: CASSRGGGRGNEQFF. The CDR3, as DNA: TGTGCCAGTAGTAGGGGAGGGGGTAGGGGTAATGAGCAGTTCTTC.

The chain combines TRBV11-2 with TRBJ1-1, with D maybe TRBD1 (5 bases). CDR1 and CDR2 (germline): SGHAT, FQNNGV. Trimming left V 1 base short and J 1 base short, with 13 bases between. The CDR3 has 16 residues. CDR3 DNA: TGTGCCAGCAGCTTAGGCCCGGGGGGGGGGAACACTGAAGCTTTCTTT. Translation gives CASSLGPGGGNTEAFF.

Points on this clonotype: Just one base apart from a much larger clone, this may be a read error. This chain uses TRBV24-1 with TRBJ2-1; 8 bases agree with TRBD2. This CDR3 is built from 16 residues. Germline trimming cut 5 bases from V and 9 bases from J; bases unmatched to any gene: 14. CDR1 is KGHDR, CDR2 SFDVKD, per germline. The CDR3 here is CATSGGLVGGPGEQFF. CDR3 DNA sequence: TGTGCCACCAGTGGGGGACTAGTGGGAGGGCCGGGTGAGCAGTTCTTC.

This clonotype has at least ten counts. The chain couples TRBV28 to TRBJ1-5; D possibly corresponds to TRBD1 (6 bases). V was trimmed by 3 bases and J by 7 bases, leaving 16 bases between them. The CDR3 length is 15 residues. Per the germline V gene, CDR1 is MDHEN and CDR2 is SYDVKM. CDR3 region: CASSFVDSFDQPQHF. CDR3 in DNA: TGTGCCAGCAGTTTCGTGGACAGCTTCGACCAGCCCCAGCATTTT.